This T cell receptor beta chain emerged from a study of vaccination and CD4 T cells after COVID-19. Study-level information: The makeup of the convalescents was six males and four females, two of them Hispanic. General study findings and limits: Among reactive clones from convalescent patients, a median 86.3% appeared only post-vaccination. Data came from relatively few convalescent patients and lacked early post-infection timepoints.

TCRdb analysed the PCR reads with MiXCR anew, one entry per CDR3 protein. The profile shows 20,000 or so distinct CDR3 sequences, around three fifths of them singletons. The CDR3 spans 12 residues. Germline V gene lookup returns CDR1 DFQATT and CDR2 SNEGSKA (reference sequence). Losses at the gene ends were 4 bases for V and 4 bases for J; bases not matched to a gene: 2. Regarding this clonotype: Its specificity is not known.

The chain recombines TRBV20-1 with TRBJ2-7, with TRBD1 identical over 9 bases. Here the sequenced sample was CD4+ T cells from blood, taken before SARS-CoV-2 vaccination. The origin of this receptor is a human donor who had recovered from COVID-19. In DNA, the CDR3 is TGCAGTGCTATAGACAGGGGGTACGAGCAGTACTTC. This codes for CSAIDRGYEQYF.